A selection of T cell receptor beta chains follows, all from one sample in a study of blood T cell repertoires in COVID-19. Some clones are missing from TCRdb's copy, which holds only in-frame ones; the method was immunoSEQ multiplex PCR. The table includes about 74,000 clones, more than 90% detected once. The specimen was peripheral blood. Source of these receptors: a man between 45 and 60 years old with acute or convalescent COVID-19. CDR3s include the opening cysteine and the closing phenylalanine or tryptophan. Fields, in order: J gene, V gene, D gene, CDR3 protein. D genes are given only for firm matches.

TRBJ1-1	TRBV7-3	NA	CASSSSGDTEAFF
TRBJ1-4	TRBV30	TRBD1	CAWRGQGAVNEKLFF
TRBJ1-5	TRBV2	TRBD1	CASTGAGGQPQHF
TRBJ1-6	TRBV5-1	NA	CASSFSRDEAPLHF
TRBJ2-3	TRBV2	NA	CASSTRSGTQYF
TRBJ2-1	TRBV7-9	TRBD1	CASTLQGEAPYNEQFF
TRBJ2-2	TRBV7-3	TRBD1	CASSLDRGIGIAGELFF
TRBJ1-6	TRBV6-2/TRBV6-3	NA	CASSYSREGDSPLHF
TRBJ2-1	TRBV30	TRBD2	CAWSAGTSGNEQFF
TRBJ2-6	TRBV6-1	TRBD1	CASSANWGQGRTGANVLTF
TRBJ2-1	TRBV7-6	NA	CASSFIGGNEQFF
TRBJ1-1	TRBV6-5	TRBD1	CASSLRQGMNTEAFF
TRBJ1-1	TRBV11-3	NA	CASSLGPPPIGDRMNTEAFF
TRBJ1-5	TRBV9	TRBD1	CASSPGGTSGNQPQHF
TRBJ2-2	TRBV28	TRBD1	CASRPGGIGELFF
TRBJ2-2	TRBV7-2	TRBD1	CASSPRQGTGELFF
TRBJ1-1	TRBV7-8	NA	CASSLGREGNTEAFF
TRBJ2-3	TRBV19	TRBD1	CASRLTGVSTDTQYF
TRBJ1-1	TRBV11-1	TRBD1	CASSLGRTGHTEAFF
TRBJ1-5	TRBV19	NA	CASSHLSAQHF
TRBJ2-7	TRBV24-1	NA	CATAAGDKYEQYF
TRBJ2-2	TRBV28	NA	CASRVGGRGELFF
TRBJ2-5	TRBV28	TRBD1	CASSPAGTGQETQYF
TRBJ2-7	TRBV28	TRBD1	CASTPPGTGVYEQYF
TRBJ1-5	TRBV5-5	NA	CASISRLDQPQHF
TRBJ2-6	TRBV6-5	NA	CASTGTLSGANVLTF
TRBJ2-6	TRBV6-1	NA	CASSAQQGPGANVLTF
TRBJ1-5	TRBV19	NA	CASSITGGSNQPQHF
TRBJ2-1	TRBV5-1	TRBD2	CASSHLAGPYNEQFF
TRBJ1-4	TRBV10-3	NA	CAISEVRTQGPYEKLFF
TRBJ1-5	TRBV5-1	NA	CASSLNGALNQPQHF
TRBJ2-2	TRBV28	TRBD2	CASSLRLAVPGELFF
TRBJ2-5	TRBV24-1	TRBD1	CATSDRRTGPQETQYF
TRBJ1-5	TRBV6-5	NA	CASSETGSNQPQHF
TRBJ1-2	TRBV11-2	TRBD1	CASSWGTGARYGYTF
TRBJ1-3	TRBV6-6	TRBD1	CASSPTGTGPFLGNTIYF
TRBJ2-1	TRBV7-2	NA	CASSSQTEEQFF
TRBJ1-3	TRBV11-2	NA	CASSESAAGNTIYF
TRBJ1-6	TRBV28	NA	CASSLRSSPLHF
TRBJ1-5	TRBV10-3	TRBD1	CAISESHPGQGGGQPQHF
TRBJ1-5	TRBV7-9	TRBD1	CASSLEGQGLDGNQPQHF
TRBJ2-1	TRBV27	TRBD2	CASSSTGLAGADEQFF
TRBJ2-2	TRBV9	NA	CASSVDGEPGELFF
TRBJ1-5	TRBV27	NA	CASSLGRGNQPQHF
TRBJ1-1	TRBV6-5	TRBD1	CASYSTGANTEAFF
TRBJ2-1	TRBV11-2	TRBD2	CASSLGLAGGPSGYNEQFF
TRBJ1-2	TRBV7-9	NA	CASSLGEVYGYTF
TRBJ2-3	TRBV9	NA	CASRGSPSTDTQYF
TRBJ2-5	TRBV28	NA	CAAGVAIRETQYF
TRBJ2-5	TRBV28	NA	CASSFVAETQYF
TRBJ1-1	TRBV28	TRBD1	CASSSANRGHRAFF
TRBJ1-1	TRBV28	NA	CASSLPNTEAFF
TRBJ1-4	TRBV10-2	NA	CASRREEKLFF